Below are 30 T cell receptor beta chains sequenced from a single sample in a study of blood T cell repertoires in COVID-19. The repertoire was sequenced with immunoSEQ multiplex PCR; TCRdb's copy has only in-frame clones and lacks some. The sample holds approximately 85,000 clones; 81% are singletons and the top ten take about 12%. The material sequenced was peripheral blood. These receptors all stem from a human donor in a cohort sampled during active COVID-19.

CDR3: CASNRGSPSSYNSPLHF. The DNA for the CDR3 is TGTGCCAGCAACAGGGGCTCCCCGAGCTCCTATAATTCACCCCTCCACTTT. This sequence joins TRBV9 and TRBJ1-6; TRBD1 agrees at 7 bases. V lost 6 bases to trimming and J lost 0 bases; unmatched junction nucleotides: 9. The germline CDR1 and CDR2 sequences are SGDLS and YYNGEE. This CDR3 contains 17 residues.

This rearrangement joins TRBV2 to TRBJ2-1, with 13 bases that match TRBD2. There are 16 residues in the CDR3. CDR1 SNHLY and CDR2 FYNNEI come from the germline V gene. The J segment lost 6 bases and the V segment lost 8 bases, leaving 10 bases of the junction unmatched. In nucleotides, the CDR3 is TGTGCCAGCGTTACTAGCGGGGGGGCTGGATCCAATGAGCAGTTCTTC. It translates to CASVTSGGAGSNEQFF. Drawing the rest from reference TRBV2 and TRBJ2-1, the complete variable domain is EPEVTQTPSHQVTQMGQEVILRCVPISNHLYFYWYRQILGQKVEFLVSFYNNEISEKSEIFDDQFSVERPDGSNFTLKIRSTKLEDSAMYFCASVTSGGAGSNEQFFGPGTRLTVL.

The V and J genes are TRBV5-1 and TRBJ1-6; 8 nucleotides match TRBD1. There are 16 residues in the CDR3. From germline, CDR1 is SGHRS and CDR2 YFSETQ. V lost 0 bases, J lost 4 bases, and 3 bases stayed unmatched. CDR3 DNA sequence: TGCGCCAGCAGCTTGGCGGGGACAGGATATAATTCACCCCTCCACTTT. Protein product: CASSLAGTGYNSPLHF.

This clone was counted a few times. The CDR3 is CASSLLGQGADTQYF. CDR3 bases: TGTGCCAGCAGCTTGTTGGGACAGGGGGCAGATACGCAGTATTTT. This rearrangement joins TRBV5-5 to TRBJ2-3; 11 nucleotides align to TRBD1. The CDR3 contains 15 residues. Per germline, CDR1 SGHKS and CDR2 YYEKEE (reference sequence). The V gene end was trimmed by 1 base and the J gene end by 4 bases; junction bases not matched to a gene: 2.

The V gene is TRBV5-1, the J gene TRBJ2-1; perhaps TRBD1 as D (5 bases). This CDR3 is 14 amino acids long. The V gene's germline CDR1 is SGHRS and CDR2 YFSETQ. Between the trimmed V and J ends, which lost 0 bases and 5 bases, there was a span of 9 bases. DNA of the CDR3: TGCGCCAGCAGCTTGGGTTCAGGGAACAATGAGCAGTTCTTC. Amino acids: CASSLGSGNNEQFF.

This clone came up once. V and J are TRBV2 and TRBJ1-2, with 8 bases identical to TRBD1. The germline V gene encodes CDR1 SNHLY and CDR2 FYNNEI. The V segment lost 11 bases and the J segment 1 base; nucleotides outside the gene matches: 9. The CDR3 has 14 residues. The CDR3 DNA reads TGTGCCGTACAGGACAGGGCCTTTAACTATGGCTACACCTTC. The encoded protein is CAVQDRAFNYGYTF.

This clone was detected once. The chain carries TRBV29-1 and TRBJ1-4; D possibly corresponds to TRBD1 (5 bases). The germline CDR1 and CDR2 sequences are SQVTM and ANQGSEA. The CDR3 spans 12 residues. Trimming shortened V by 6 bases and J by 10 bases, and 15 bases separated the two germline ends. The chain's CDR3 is CSVRVPGGKLFF. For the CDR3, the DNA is TGCAGCGTCCGGGTCCCCGGGGGAAAACTGTTTTTT.

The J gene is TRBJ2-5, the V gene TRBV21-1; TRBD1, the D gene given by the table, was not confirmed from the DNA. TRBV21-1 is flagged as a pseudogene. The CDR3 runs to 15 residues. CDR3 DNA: TGTGCCAGCAGCATTCCGGACAGGGGCGTAGAGACCCAGTACTTC. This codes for CASSIPDRGVETQYF.

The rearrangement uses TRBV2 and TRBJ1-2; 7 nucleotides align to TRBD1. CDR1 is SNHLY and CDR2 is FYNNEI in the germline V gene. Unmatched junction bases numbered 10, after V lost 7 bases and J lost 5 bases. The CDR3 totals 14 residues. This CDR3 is CASTLTGTQYGYTF. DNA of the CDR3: TGTGCCAGCACCCTGACAGGGACGCAATATGGCTACACCTTC.

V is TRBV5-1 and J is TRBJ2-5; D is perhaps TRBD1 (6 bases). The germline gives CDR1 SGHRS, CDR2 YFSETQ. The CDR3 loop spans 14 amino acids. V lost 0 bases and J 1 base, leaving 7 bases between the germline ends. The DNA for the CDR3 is TGCGCCAGCAGCTTGGGGACAGTCCAAGAGACCCAGTACTTC. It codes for CASSLGTVQETQYF.

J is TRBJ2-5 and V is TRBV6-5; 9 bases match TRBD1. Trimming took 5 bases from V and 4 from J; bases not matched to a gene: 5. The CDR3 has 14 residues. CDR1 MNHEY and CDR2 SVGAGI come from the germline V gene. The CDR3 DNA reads TGTGCCAGCAGTCGGGACAGGGCGTCAGAGACCCAGTACTTC. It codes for CASSRDRASETQYF.

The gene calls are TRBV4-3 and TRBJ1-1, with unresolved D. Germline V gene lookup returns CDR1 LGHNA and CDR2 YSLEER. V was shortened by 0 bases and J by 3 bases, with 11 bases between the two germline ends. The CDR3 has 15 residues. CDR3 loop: CASSQDRYLDTEAFF. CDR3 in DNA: TGCGCCAGCAGCCAAGACAGGTATCTTGACACTGAAGCTTTCTTT.

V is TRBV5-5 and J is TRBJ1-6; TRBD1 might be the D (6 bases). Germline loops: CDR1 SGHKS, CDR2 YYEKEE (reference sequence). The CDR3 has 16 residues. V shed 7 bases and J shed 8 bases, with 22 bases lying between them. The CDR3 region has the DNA TGTGCCAGCCAGGGGAACGGAGGAGGTTTTGATTCACCCCTCCACTTT. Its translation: CASQGNGGGFDSPLHF.

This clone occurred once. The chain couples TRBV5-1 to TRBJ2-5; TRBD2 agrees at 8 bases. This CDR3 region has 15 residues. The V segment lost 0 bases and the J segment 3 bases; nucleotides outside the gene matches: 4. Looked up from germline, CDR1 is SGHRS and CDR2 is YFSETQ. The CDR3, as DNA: TGCGCCAGCAGCTTGGAGGGGCGGGGGGAAGAGACCCAGTACTTC. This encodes CASSLEGRGEETQYF.

In nucleotides, the CDR3 is TGTGCCTGGAGTGTTCAGAGCAATCAGCCCCAGCATTTT. Protein: CAWSVQSNQPQHF. This sequence joins TRBV30 and TRBJ1-5; D call uncertain. The germline V and J ends were trimmed by 0 bases and 1 base, with 4 bases remaining between them. CDR1 and CDR2 from the germline V gene are GTSNPN and SVGIG (reference sequence). This CDR3 spans 13 amino acids. The whole variable domain, filled in from reference TRBV30 and TRBJ1-5, reads SQTIHQWPATLVQPVGSPLSLECTVEGTSNPNLYWYRQAAGRGLQLLFYSVGIGQISSEVPQNLSASRPQDRQFILSSKKLLLSDSGFYLCAWSVQSNQPQHFGDGTRLSIL.

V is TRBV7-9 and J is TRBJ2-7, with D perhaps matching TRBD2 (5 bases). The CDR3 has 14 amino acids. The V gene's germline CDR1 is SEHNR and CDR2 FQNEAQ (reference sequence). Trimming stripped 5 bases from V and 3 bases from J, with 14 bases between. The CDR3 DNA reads TGTGCCAGCAGCCTCGGGGAAGGCTACTACGAGCAGTACTTC. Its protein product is CASSLGEGYYEQYF.

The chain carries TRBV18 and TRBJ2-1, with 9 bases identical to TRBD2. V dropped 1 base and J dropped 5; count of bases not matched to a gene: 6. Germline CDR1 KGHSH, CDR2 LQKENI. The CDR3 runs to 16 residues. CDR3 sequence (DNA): TGTGCCAGCTCACCACTCGGGACTAGCAGGGACAATGAGCAGTTCTTC. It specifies CASSPLGTSRDNEQFF.

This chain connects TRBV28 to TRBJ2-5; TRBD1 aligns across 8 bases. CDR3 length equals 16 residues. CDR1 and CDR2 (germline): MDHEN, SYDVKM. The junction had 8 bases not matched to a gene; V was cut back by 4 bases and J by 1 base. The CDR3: CASSSGGAWAQETQYF. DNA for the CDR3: TGTGCCAGCAGTTCAGGGGGCGCGTGGGCCCAAGAGACCCAGTACTTC. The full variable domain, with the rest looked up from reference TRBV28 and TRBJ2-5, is DVKVTQSSRYLVKRTGEKVFLECVQDMDHENMFWYRQDPGLGLRLIYFSYDVKMKEKGDIPEGYSVSREKKERFSLILESASTNQTSMYLCASSSGGAWAQETQYFGPGTRLLVL.

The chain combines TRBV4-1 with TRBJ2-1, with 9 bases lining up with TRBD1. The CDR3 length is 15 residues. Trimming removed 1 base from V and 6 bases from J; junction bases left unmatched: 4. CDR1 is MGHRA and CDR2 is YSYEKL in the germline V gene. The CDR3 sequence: CASSQAPTGGNEQFF. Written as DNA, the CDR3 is TGCGCCAGCAGCCAAGCCCCGACAGGGGGCAATGAGCAGTTCTTC.

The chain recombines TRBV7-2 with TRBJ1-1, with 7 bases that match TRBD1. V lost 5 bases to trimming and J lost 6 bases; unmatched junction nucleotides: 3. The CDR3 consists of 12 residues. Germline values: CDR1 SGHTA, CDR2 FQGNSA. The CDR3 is CASSQDRPEAFF. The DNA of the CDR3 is TGTGCCAGCAGCCAGGACAGGCCTGAAGCTTTCTTT.

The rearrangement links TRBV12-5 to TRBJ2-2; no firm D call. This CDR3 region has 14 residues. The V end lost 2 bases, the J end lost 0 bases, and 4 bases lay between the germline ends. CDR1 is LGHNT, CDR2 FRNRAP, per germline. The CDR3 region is CASGLTTNTGELFF. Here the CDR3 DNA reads TGTGCTAGTGGTTTGACAACGAACACCGGGGAGCTGTTTTTT.

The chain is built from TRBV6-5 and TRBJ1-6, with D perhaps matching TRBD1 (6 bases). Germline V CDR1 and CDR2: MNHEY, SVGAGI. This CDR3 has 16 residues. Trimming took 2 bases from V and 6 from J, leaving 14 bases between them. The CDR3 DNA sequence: TGTGCCAGCAGTTACGGGGGGGCGCGTAGTAATTCACCCCTCCACTTT. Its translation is CASSYGGARSNSPLHF.

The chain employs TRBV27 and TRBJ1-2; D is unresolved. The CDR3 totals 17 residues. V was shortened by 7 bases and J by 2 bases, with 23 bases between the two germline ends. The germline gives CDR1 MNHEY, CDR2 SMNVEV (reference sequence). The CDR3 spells CASTRKGPTEGNYGYTF. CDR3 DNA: TGTGCCAGCACACGTAAAGGCCCGACGGAGGGCAACTATGGCTACACCTTC.

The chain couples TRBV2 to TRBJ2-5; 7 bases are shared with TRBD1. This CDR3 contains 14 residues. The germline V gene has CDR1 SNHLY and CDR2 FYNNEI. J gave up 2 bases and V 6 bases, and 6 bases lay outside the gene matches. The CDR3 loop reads CASSEQGPQETQYF. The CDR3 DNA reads TGTGCCAGCAGCGAACAGGGGCCTCAAGAGACCCAGTACTTC.

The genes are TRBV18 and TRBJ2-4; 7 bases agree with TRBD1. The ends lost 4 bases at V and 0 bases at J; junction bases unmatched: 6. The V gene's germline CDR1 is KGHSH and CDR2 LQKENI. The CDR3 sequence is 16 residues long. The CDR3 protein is CASSLQGDLAKNIQYF. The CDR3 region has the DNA TGTGCCAGCTCACTCCAGGGGGACCTAGCCAAAAACATTCAGTACTTC.

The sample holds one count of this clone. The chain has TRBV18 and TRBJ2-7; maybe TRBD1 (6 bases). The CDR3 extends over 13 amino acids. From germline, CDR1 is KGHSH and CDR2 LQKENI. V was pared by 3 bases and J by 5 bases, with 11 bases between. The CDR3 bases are TGTGCCAGCTCACCCACAGGGCTCCACGAGCAGTACTTC. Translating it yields CASSPTGLHEQYF.

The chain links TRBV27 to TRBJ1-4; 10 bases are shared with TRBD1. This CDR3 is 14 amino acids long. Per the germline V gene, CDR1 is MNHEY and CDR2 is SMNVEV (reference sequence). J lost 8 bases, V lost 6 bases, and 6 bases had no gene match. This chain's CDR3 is CASRAGTGVEKLFF. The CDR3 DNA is TGTGCCAGCAGGGCCGGGACAGGGGTCGAAAAACTGTTTTTT.

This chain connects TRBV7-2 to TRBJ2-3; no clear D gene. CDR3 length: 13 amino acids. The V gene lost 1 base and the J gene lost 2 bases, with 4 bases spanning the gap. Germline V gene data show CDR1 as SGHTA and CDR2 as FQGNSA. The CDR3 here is CASSLVNTDTQYF. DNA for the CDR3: TGTGCCAGCAGCTTAGTCAACACAGATACGCAGTATTTT. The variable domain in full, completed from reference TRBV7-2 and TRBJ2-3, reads GAGVSQSPSNKVTEKGKDVELRCDPISGHTALYWYRQSLGQGLEFLIYFQGNSAPDKSGLPSDRFSAERTGGSVSTLTIQRTQQEDSAVYLCASSLVNTDTQYFGPGTRLTVL.

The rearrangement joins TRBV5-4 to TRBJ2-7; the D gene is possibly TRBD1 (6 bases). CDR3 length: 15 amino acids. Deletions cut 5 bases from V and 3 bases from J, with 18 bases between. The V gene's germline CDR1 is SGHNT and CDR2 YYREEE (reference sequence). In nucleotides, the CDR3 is TGTGCCAGCAGAATCGACCGGGACACCTTCTACGAGCAGTACTTC. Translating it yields CASRIDRDTFYEQYF.

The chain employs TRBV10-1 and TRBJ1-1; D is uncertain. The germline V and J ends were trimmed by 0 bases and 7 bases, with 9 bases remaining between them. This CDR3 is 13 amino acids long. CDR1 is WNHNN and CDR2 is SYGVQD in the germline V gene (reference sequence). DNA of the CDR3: TGCGCCAGCAGTGAGTCCCTATTTCGTGAAGCTTTCTTT. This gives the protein CASSESLFREAFF.